The 18 T cell receptor beta chains listed next were all sequenced from one sample in a study of T cell repertoires in cytomegalovirus infection. MiXCR, applied by TCRdb to the reads, yields one record per CDR3 protein. The data contain 300,000 or so distinct CDR3 sequences, roughly a quarter of them singletons. Specimen: PBMCs. The receptors come from a human donor in good health (CMV status not recorded). Some clones in this sample may be carry-over from other donors' samples.

The gene calls are TRBV12-3 or TRBV12-4 and TRBJ2-2; D is undetermined. The CDR3 spans 13 residues. Trimming took 6 bases from V and 5 from J, leaving 10 bases between them. Written as DNA, the CDR3 is TGTGCCAGCAGCCGGTCCCTTACCGGGGAGCTGTTTTTT. Translated: CASSRSLTGELFF.

This clonotype has a count of ten or more. The genes are TRBV7-8 and TRBJ2-1; 11 bases fit TRBD2. Germline assignment: CDR1 SGHVS and CDR2 FQNEAQ. The trim removed 2 bases at V and 0 bases at J, leaving 3 bases unmatched. The CDR3 spans 17 residues. The CDR3 DNA follows: TGTGCCAGCAGCTTAAGGACTAGCGGGCGCTCCTACAATGAGCAGTTCTTC. Translated: CASSLRTSGRSYNEQFF. The full variable domain, its missing parts supplied by reference TRBV7-8 and TRBJ2-1, is GAGVSQSPRYKVAKRGQDVALRCDPISGHVSLFWYQQALGQGPEFLTYFQNEAQLDKSGLPSDRFFAERPEGSVSTLKIQRTQQEDSAVYLCASSLRTSGRSYNEQFFGPGTRLTVL.

The chain couples TRBV19 to TRBJ2-1, with 13 bases fitting TRBD2. The CDR3 is 15 amino acids. The V and J ends lost 7 bases and 9 bases, in that order; junction bases with no gene match: 9. Per the germline V gene, CDR1 is LNHDA and CDR2 is SQIVND (reference sequence). The CDR3 loop reads CASTAGTSGAGEQFF. DNA of the CDR3: TGTGCCAGTACCGCCGGGACTAGCGGGGCAGGTGAGCAGTTCTTC. Together with reference TRBV19 and TRBJ2-1, the CDR3 gives the full variable domain: DGGITQSPKYLFRKEGQNVTLSCEQNLNHDAMYWYRQDPGQGLRLIYYSQIVNDFQKGDIAEGYSVSREKKESFPLTVTSAQKNPTAFYLCASTAGTSGAGEQFFGPGTRLTVL.

Ten or more counts support this clonotype. J is TRBJ2-3 and V is TRBV7-2, with D unclear. Germline CDR1 and CDR2: SGHTA and FQGNSA. This CDR3 region has 12 residues. V was trimmed by 3 bases and J by 6 bases, leaving 7 bases between them. The CDR3 reads CASSLLGDTQYF. For the CDR3, the DNA is TGTGCCAGCAGCTTGCTAGGGGATACGCAGTATTTT. Full variable domain (rest looked up from reference TRBV7-2 and TRBJ2-3): GAGVSQSPSNKVTEKGKDVELRCDPISGHTALYWYRQSLGQGLEFLIYFQGNSAPDKSGLPSDRFSAERTGGSVSTLTIQRTQQEDSAVYLCASSLLGDTQYFGPGTRLTVL.

J is TRBJ2-1 and V is TRBV6-2 or TRBV6-3; 7 bases are shared with TRBD2. The germline gives CDR1 MNHEY, CDR2 SVGEGT. The CDR3 length is 14 residues. V gave up 7 bases and J gave up 3 bases; unmatched junction bases: 6. The CDR3: CASKFSGLYNEQFF. The CDR3 DNA is TGTGCCAGCAAGTTTAGCGGGCTCTACAATGAGCAGTTCTTC.

Comment on this clonotype: An end of the junction does not agree with germline; a read error may underlie this. This chain connects TRBV7-2 to TRBJ2-7; 8 nucleotides agree with TRBD1. The CDR3 consists of 13 residues. Germline CDR1 reads SGHTA; CDR2 reads FQGNSA. This chain's CDR3 is CAGSRAGGFEQYF. Written as DNA, the CDR3 is TGTGCCGGCAGCAGGGCAGGGGGCTTCGAGCAGTACTTC.

This clonotype has a count of ten or more. The gene calls are TRBV7-3 and TRBJ1-1; D ambiguous. The CDR3 is made up of 14 amino acids. V was trimmed by 0 bases and J by 4 bases, leaving 9 bases between them. Germline CDR1 SGHTA, CDR2 FQGTGA. The CDR3 DNA sequence: TGTGCCAGCAGCTTAACTCGGGGTACCACTGAAGCTTTCTTT. Protein product: CASSLTRGTTEAFF.

This clonotype was seen a few times. This chain links TRBV7-2 with TRBJ1-1; tentatively, D is TRBD1 (6 bases). The CDR3 spans 15 residues. V was shortened by 2 bases and J by 8 bases, with 18 bases between the two germline ends. Germline V gives CDR1 SGHTA, CDR2 FQGNSA. The CDR3 DNA sequence: TGTGCCAGCAGCTTACTTTGGGGGGCTTCGTCAGAAGCTTTCTTT. Translation gives CASSLLWGASSEAFF. The full variable domain, with the rest looked up from reference TRBV7-2 and TRBJ1-1, is GAGVSQSPSNKVTEKGKDVELRCDPISGHTALYWYRQSLGQGLEFLIYFQGNSAPDKSGLPSDRFSAERTGGSVSTLTIQRTQQEDSAVYLCASSLLWGASSEAFFGQGTRLTVV.

The chain has TRBV7-9 and TRBJ2-5; TRBD2 agrees at 16 bases. Germline-derived CDR1 and CDR2 are SEHNR and FQNEAQ (reference sequence). The CDR3 sequence is 15 residues long. V was pared by 5 bases and J by 5 bases, with 2 bases of the junction left unmatched. CDR3 nucleotide sequence: TGTGCCAGCAGCCCGGGACTAGCGGGGGGGGAGACCCAGTACTTC. Translating gives CASSPGLAGGETQYF.

The V gene is TRBV19, the J gene TRBJ2-1; possible D gene TRBD2, 5 bases. The CDR3 has 11 residues. Trimming left V 4 bases short and J 14 bases short, with 12 bases between. Germline assignment: CDR1 LNHDA and CDR2 SQIVND (reference sequence). The CDR3 DNA reads TGTGCCAGTAGTAATGGTTACGGGGAGTTCTTC. It is translated as CASSNGYGEFF. The full variable domain, with the rest looked up from reference TRBV19 and TRBJ2-1, is DGGITQSPKYLFRKEGQNVTLSCEQNLNHDAMYWYRQDPGQGLRLIYYSQIVNDFQKGDIAEGYSVSREKKESFPLTVTSAQKNPTAFYLCASSNGYGEFFGPGTRLTVL.

This clonotype has only a few counts. The rearrangement joins TRBV28 to TRBJ2-7; TRBD1 agrees at 8 bases. The CDR3 length is 14 residues. Germline V gene sequence: CDR1 MDHEN, CDR2 SYDVKM. V trimming: 6 bases; J trimming: 4 bases; junction bases outside the gene matches: 8. CDR3 in amino acids: CASSRTGGVYEQYF. The DNA of the CDR3 is TGTGCCAGCAGCCGCACAGGGGGAGTTTACGAGCAGTACTTC.

This clonotype was seen at least ten times. The J gene is TRBJ2-1, the V gene TRBV7-2; 13 nucleotides agree with TRBD2. The junction had 11 bases not matched to a gene; V was cut back by 2 bases and J by 10 bases. The CDR3 is 17 amino acids. Germline V CDR1 and CDR2: SGHTA, FQGNSA. CDR3 coding DNA: TGTGCCAGCAGCTTACAGACCGGGACTAGCGGGATGGTGGAGCAGTTCTTC. Protein product: CASSLQTGTSGMVEQFF.

The CDR3 loop reads CASSEDPGNYEQYF. The CDR3 coding sequence is TGTGCCAGCAGTGAAGACCCCGGGAACTACGAGCAGTACTTC. The chain recombines TRBV2 with TRBJ2-7, with a possible D match to TRBD2 (5 bases). The CDR3 sequence is 14 residues long. V lost 1 base and J lost 3, with 10 bases in between. In germline, CDR1 is SNHLY, CDR2 FYNNEI.

This clonotype has a count of ten or more. V usage is TRBV7-2 and J usage is TRBJ2-7; TRBD2 aligns across 11 bases. The CDR3 consists of 15 residues. Germline trimming cut 4 bases from V and 6 bases from J; bases unmatched to any gene: 8. The germline CDR1 and CDR2 sequences are SGHTA and FQGNSA. As DNA, the CDR3 is TGTGCCAGCAGCTCATTAGCGGGAGGGCCCGGCGAGCAGTACTTC. It specifies CASSSLAGGPGEQYF.

This clonotype was detected only a few times. This chain connects TRBV28 to TRBJ1-1; D possibly corresponds to TRBD1 (6 bases). The V gene's germline CDR1 is MDHEN and CDR2 SYDVKM. The CDR3 has 15 residues. The ends were cut back, 6 bases at V and 3 bases at J, with 17 bases in the middle. This chain's CDR3 is CASSPSGQFDTEAFF. In nucleotides, the CDR3 is TGTGCCAGCAGCCCAAGCGGACAGTTTGACACTGAAGCTTTCTTT.

Many counts were recorded for this clonotype. The chain uses TRBV7-3 and TRBJ2-1; D is possibly TRBD1 or TRBD2 (6 bases each). The CDR3 totals 16 residues. Trimming removed 5 bases at V and 2 bases at J, with 16 bases between. CDR1 is SGHTA and CDR2 is FQGTGA in the germline V gene. The CDR3 DNA is TGTGCCAGCAGCCCCAGTCGAGGGGGGACCTACAATGAGCAGTTCTTC. Protein sequence: CASSPSRGGTYNEQFF. Full variable domain (rest looked up from reference TRBV7-3 and TRBJ2-1): GAGVSQTPSNKVTEKGKYVELRCDPISGHTALYWYRQSLGQGPEFLIYFQGTGAADDSGLPNDRFFAVRPEGSVSTLKIQRTERGDSAVYLCASSPSRGGTYNEQFFGPGTRLTVL.

This chain uses TRBV28 with TRBJ2-3; TRBD2 matches 10 bases. This CDR3 region has 18 residues. Germline CDR1 and CDR2: MDHEN and SYDVKM. The J segment lost 0 bases and the V segment lost 5 bases, leaving 11 bases of the junction unmatched. CDR3 protein: CASSIGLLAGRSTDTQYF. The CDR3 nucleotides read TGTGCCAGCAGTATAGGATTACTAGCGGGGCGAAGCACAGATACGCAGTATTTT.

This clonotype was seen only a few times. V and J are TRBV5-1 and TRBJ1-2; no definite D call. Trimming removed 4 bases at V and 3 bases at J, with 13 bases between. The CDR3 spans 14 residues. Looked up from germline, CDR1 is SGHRS and CDR2 is YFSETQ. CDR3 loop: CASSPPDGDYGYTF. The CDR3 nucleotides read TGCGCCAGCAGCCCGCCGGACGGAGACTATGGCTACACCTTC. The full variable domain, completed using reference TRBV5-1 and TRBJ1-2, is KAGVTQTPRYLIKTRGQQVTLSCSPISGHRSVSWYQQTPGQGLQFLFEYFSETQRNKGNFPGRFSGRQFSNSRSEMNVSTLELGDSALYLCASSPPDGDYGYTFGSGTRLTVV.